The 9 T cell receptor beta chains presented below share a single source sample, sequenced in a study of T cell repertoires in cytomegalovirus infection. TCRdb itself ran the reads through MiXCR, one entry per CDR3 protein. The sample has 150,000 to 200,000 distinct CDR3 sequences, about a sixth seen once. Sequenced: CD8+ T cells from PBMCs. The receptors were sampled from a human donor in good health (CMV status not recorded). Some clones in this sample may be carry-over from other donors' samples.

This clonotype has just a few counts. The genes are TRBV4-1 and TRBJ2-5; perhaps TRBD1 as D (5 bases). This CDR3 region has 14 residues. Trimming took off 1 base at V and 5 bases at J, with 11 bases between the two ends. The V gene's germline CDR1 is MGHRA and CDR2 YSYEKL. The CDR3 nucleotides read TGCGCCAGCAGCCAAGGGATCGCAGGGGAGACCCAGTACTTC. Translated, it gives CASSQGIAGETQYF.

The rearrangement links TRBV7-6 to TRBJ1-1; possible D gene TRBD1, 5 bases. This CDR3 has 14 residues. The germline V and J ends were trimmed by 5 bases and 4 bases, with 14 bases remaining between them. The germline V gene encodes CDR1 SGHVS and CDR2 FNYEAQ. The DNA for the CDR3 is TGTGCCAGCAGCCCAACACGGGGGTCCACTGAAGCTTTCTTT. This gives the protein CASSPTRGSTEAFF. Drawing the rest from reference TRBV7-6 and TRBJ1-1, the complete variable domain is GAGVSQSPRYKVTKRGQDVALRCDPISGHVSLYWYRQALGQGPEFLTYFNYEAQQDKSGLPNDRFSAERPEGSISTLTIQRTEQRDSAMYRCASSPTRGSTEAFFGQGTRLTVV.

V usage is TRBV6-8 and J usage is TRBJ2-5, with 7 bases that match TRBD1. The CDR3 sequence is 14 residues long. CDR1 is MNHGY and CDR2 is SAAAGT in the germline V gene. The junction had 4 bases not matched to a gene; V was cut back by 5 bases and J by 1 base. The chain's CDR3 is CASSLRDSQETQYF. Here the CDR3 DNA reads TGTGCCAGCAGTCTCCGGGACAGCCAAGAGACCCAGTACTTC.

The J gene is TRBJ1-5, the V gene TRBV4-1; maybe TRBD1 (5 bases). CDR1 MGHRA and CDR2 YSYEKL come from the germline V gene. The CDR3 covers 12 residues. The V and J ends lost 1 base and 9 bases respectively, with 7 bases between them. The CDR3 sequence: CASSQGGRPQHF. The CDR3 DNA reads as TGCGCCAGCAGCCAAGGGGGACGGCCCCAGCATTTT.

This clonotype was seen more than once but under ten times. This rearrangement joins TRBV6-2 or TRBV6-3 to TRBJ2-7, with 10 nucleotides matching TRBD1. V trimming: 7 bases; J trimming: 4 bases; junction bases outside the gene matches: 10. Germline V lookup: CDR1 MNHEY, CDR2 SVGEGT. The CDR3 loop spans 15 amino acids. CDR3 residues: CASNPRQGARYEQYF. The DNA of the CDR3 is TGTGCCAGCAACCCCAGACAGGGGGCGAGATACGAGCAGTACTTC.

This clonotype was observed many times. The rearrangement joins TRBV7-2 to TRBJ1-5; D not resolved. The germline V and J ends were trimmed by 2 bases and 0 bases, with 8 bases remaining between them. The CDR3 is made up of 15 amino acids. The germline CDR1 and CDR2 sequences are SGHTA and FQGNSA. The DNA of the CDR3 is TGTGCCAGCAGCTTAACCATTTATAGCAATCAGCCCCAGCATTTT. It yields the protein CASSLTIYSNQPQHF.

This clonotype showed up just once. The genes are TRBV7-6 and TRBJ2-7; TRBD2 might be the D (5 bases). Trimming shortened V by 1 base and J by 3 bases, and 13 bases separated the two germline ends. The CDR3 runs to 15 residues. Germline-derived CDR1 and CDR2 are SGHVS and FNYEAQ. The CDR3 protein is CASSLEAGLNYEQYF. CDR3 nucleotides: TGTGCCAGCAGCTTAGAGGCAGGACTCAACTACGAGCAGTACTTC.

CDR3: CASSYSFVPETQYF. The CDR3 DNA reads TGTGCCAGCAGTTACTCCTTTGTTCCTGAGACCCAGTACTTC. V is TRBV6-6 and J is TRBJ2-5; D is unresolved. From germline, CDR1 is MNHNY and CDR2 SVGAGI (reference sequence). The V gene lost 0 bases and the J gene lost 5 bases, with 10 bases spanning the gap. CDR3 length: 14 residues.

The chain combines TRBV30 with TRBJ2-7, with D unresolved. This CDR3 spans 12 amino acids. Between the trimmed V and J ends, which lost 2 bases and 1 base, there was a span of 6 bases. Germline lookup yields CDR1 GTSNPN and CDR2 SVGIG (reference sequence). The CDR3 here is CAWSTLSYEQYF. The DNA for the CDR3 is TGTGCCTGGAGTACCCTATCCTACGAGCAGTACTTC.